The source of this TCR beta chain is a study of vaccination and CD4 T cells after COVID-19. Overall study context: Two of the convalescents were Hispanic, and the group consisted of six males and four females.

Sequencing of the DNA from cultured CD4+ T cells was carried out with the Oncomine TCR Beta short-read assay. MiXCR, applied by TCRdb to the PCR reads, yields one record per CDR3 protein. The top ten hold 35% to 40% of the sample, which has about 6,500 distinct CDR3 sequences, around 47% seen once. With respect to this clonotype: Its antigen remains unknown.

This CDR3 region has 16 residues. The V gene's germline CDR1 is SEHNR and CDR2 FQNEAQ (reference sequence). The V gene lost 1 base and the J gene lost 6 bases, with 16 bases spanning the gap. Treatment in this sample: approximately nine-day PBMC culture with coronavirus spike peptide pools or control peptides (ViraFEST assay). According to the study, CD4+ T cells from the unexposed donor were gathered ahead of the COVID-19 pandemic (2011-2018). A half-volume replacement of the medium with fresh IL-2 medium was performed on days 3 and 7. The chain uses TRBV7-9 and TRBJ2-1, with D unresolved. Material: CD4+ T cells from blood, cultured in vitro. The sequence was collected from a human donor in good health. The CDR3, as DNA: TGTGCCAGCAGCTTAGGTATGGCACAGAGAACCAATGAGCAGTTCTTC. This codes for CASSLGMAQRTNEQFF.